The clone carrying this T cell receptor beta chain was counted ten times or more. What it recognizes is unknown. The CDR3 contains 15 residues. J was trimmed by 4 bases and V by 5 bases; bases with no gene match: 8. The germline V gene has CDR1 MNHEY and CDR2 SVGAGI. This record comes from a study of T cells in Graves' hyperthyroidism and ophthalmopathy. Regions amplified from RNA transcripts were the TCR beta CDR3 regions. The HTBI primer set drove a first-round RT-PCR of the TCR CDR3. MiXCR, applied by TCRdb to the multiplex PCR reads, yields one record per CDR3 protein. Here the sample spans around 520,000 distinct CDR3 sequences, around 24% being singletons. At least 3 on the Clinical Activity Score was recorded for ophthalmopathy patients, who also had NOSPECS grade at least 4 and duration under 3 months. Study-wide results and caveats: In the analysis, a 13 V-J model separated ophthalmopathy from stable hyperthyroidism.

The rearrangement joins TRBV6-5 to TRBJ2-5, with 9 bases fitting TRBD1. Material: blood. The sequence derives from a woman aged 25 to 39 with Graves' ophthalmopathy. The chain's CDR3 is CASSTQTGGGETQYF. The CDR3 nucleotides are TGTGCCAGCAGTACCCAGACAGGGGGGGGAGAGACCCAGTACTTC.